The entry below gives a single T cell receptor (beta chain) sequence along with its context. As yet, its antigen is unknown. This specimen comes from a study of cytomegalovirus exposure and HLA in healthy donors. Across the whole study: Earlier work reported some 110 million unique TCR beta sequences from about 180 million T cells. Study results and limitations: The authors assumed roughly uniform sequencing depth across donors for presence/absence analyses. Cytomegalovirus association was assigned to 150 to 200 TCR beta chains.

60 Vbeta and 13 Jbeta primers were used in PCR. This table comes from immunoSEQ multiplex PCR, and its TCRdb copy is limited to in-frame clones, with some not included. The table lists about 110,000 clones. Germline V lookup: CDR1 MGHRA, CDR2 YSYEKL. The CDR3 has 15 amino acids. Trimming stripped 1 base from V and 7 bases from J, with 14 bases between. Sequencing input: PBMCs. This receptor was identified in a man aged 45-60 years in good health and CMV-seronegative. The V and J genes are TRBV4-1 and TRBJ2-4, with D possibly matching TRBD2 (6 bases). In DNA, the CDR3 is TGCGCCAGCAGCCAAGTTGTTCGGGCGGGGAACATTCAGTACTTC. It translates to CASSQVVRAGNIQYF.